This is a list of T cell receptor beta chains from one sample in a study of blood T cell repertoires in COVID-19. Using immunoSEQ multiplex PCR, the repertoire was profiled, and TCRdb retains in-frame clones only, with some absent. The repertoire includes about 130,000 clones, 80% to 90% of them detected once, and about 2.5% sits in the top ten. The sample comprised PBMCs or T cells enriched from blood (not recorded which). These TCRs come from a woman between 45 and 65 years old who had recovered from COVID-19. Both conserved end residues are part of each CDR3. The order of the fields is D gene, J gene, V gene, clone size, CDR3 protein, CDR3 DNA. A D gene is named only where the DNA matches it firmly. Not all rows give a size; the values are once, few, many and, for expanded clones, a class.

-	TRBJ2-7	TRBV11-3	-	CASSPGGEQYF	TGTGCCAGCAGCCCGGGCGGGGAGCAGTACTTC
TRBD1	TRBJ2-7	TRBV7-8	-	CASSLNRDRTYEQYF	TGTGCCAGCAGCTTAAACCGGGACAGAACCTACGAGCAGTACTTC
TRBD1	TRBJ2-7	TRBV2	-	CASTRDREGHEQYF	TGTGCCAGCACCAGGGACAGGGAGGGGCACGAGCAGTACTTC
TRBD2	TRBJ2-5	TRBV7-9	-	CASSRGGQETQYF	TGTGCCAGCAGCCGGGGGGGCCAAGAGACCCAGTACTTC
TRBD2	TRBJ2-7	TRBV7-2	-	CASSLEVASRGYEQYF	TGTGCCAGCAGCTTAGAGGTGGCCTCGCGGGGGTACGAGCAGTACTTC
TRBD1	TRBJ2-1	TRBV3-1/TRBV3-2	-	CASSQTGGRNNEQFF	TGTGCCAGCAGCCAGACAGGGGGCAGAAACAATGAGCAGTTCTTC
TRBD2	TRBJ2-1	TRBV15	-	CATRHTVAGIDYNEQFF	TGTGCCACCCGCCACACGGTAGCGGGGATAGACTACAATGAGCAGTTCTTC
TRBD1	TRBJ1-2	TRBV11-2	-	CASSDYRGRSYGYTF	TGTGCCAGCAGCGATTACAGGGGGCGCAGCTATGGCTACACCTTC
-	TRBJ2-1	TRBV7-3	-	CASSRSQGNEQFF	TGTGCCAGCAGCCGATCGCAGGGCAATGAGCAGTTCTTC
TRBD1	TRBJ1-2	TRBV5-1	once	CASSLGQGENYGYTF	TGCGCCAGCAGCTTAGGGCAGGGGGAGAACTATGGCTACACCTTC
TRBD2	TRBJ2-5	TRBV7-6	once	CASSLGLAGDTSQYF	TGTGCCAGCAGCTTGGGACTAGCGGGGGATACGTCCCAGTACTTC
TRBD1	TRBJ2-6	TRBV6-2/TRBV6-3	-	CASSYSGQGSSGANVLTF	TGTGCCAGCAGTTACTCGGGACAGGGGTCCTCTGGGGCCAACGTCCTGACTTTC
TRBD2	TRBJ2-6	TRBV3-1/TRBV3-2	-	CASSPKLAGGRSGANVLTF	TGTGCCAGCAGCCCAAAGCTAGCGGGGGGCCGCTCTGGGGCCAACGTCCTGACTTTC
TRBD1	TRBJ2-5	TRBV5-1	-	CASSPGTVETQYF	TGCGCCAGCAGCCCCGGGACAGTTGAGACCCAGTACTTC
-	TRBJ2-1	TRBV6-2/TRBV6-3	-	CASSYGQSNEQFF	TGTGCCAGCAGTTACGGACAGAGCAATGAGCAGTTCTTC
TRBD1	TRBJ1-4	TRBV3-1/TRBV3-2	few	CASSHGPGQRNEKLFF	TGTGCCAGCAGCCACGGACCGGGACAGCGTAATGAAAAACTGTTTTTT
-	TRBJ2-3	TRBV20-1	-	CSARVTDTQYF	TGCAGTGCTAGAGTAACAGATACGCAGTATTTT
-	TRBJ1-1	TRBV5-6	-	CASSLQDWRTEAFF	TGTGCCAGCAGCTTGCAGGATTGGCGCACTGAAGCTTTCTTT
TRBD1	TRBJ1-4	TRBV2	-	CAGRQGEPNEKLFF	TGTGCCGGAAGACAGGGTGAGCCAAATGAAAAACTGTTTTTT
-	TRBJ2-3	TRBV20-1	-	CSASVGGGSTDTQYF	TGCAGTGCTAGTGTAGGCGGGGGCAGCACAGATACGCAGTATTTT
-	TRBJ2-5	TRBV5-1	-	CASSNSTSLETQYF	TGCGCCAGCAGCAACTCAACTAGCTTGGAGACCCAGTACTTC
-	TRBJ1-1	TRBV10-1	once	CASSEQQGNTEAFF	TGCGCCAGCAGTGAACAACAGGGGAACACTGAAGCTTTCTTT
-	TRBJ1-4	TRBV2	-	CASDALDGGEKLFF	TGTGCCAGCGATGCGTTGGACGGGGGAGAAAAACTGTTTTTT
TRBD2	TRBJ2-3	TRBV7-2	-	CASSPPQGGGNTDTQYF	TGTGCCAGCAGCCCCCCCCAGGGCGGGGGAAACACAGATACGCAGTATTTT
TRBD2	TRBJ2-7	TRBV5-5	-	CASSFETSRYSYEQYF	TGTGCCAGCAGCTTCGAGACTAGCCGCTACTCCTACGAGCAGTACTTC
TRBD1	TRBJ1-2	TRBV7-9	-	CASSPTIGGTGSNYGYTF	TGTGCCAGCAGCCCCACCATCGGGGGGACAGGGTCCAACTATGGCTACACCTTC
-	TRBJ2-7	TRBV6-5	-	CASSPVVGELYEQYF	TGTGCCAGCAGTCCGGTGGTAGGAGAACTCTACGAGCAGTACTTC
-	TRBJ1-1	TRBV6-5	-	CASNAGGTGEAFF	TGTGCCAGCAATGCGGGGGGAACGGGTGAAGCTTTCTTT
-	TRBJ2-7	TRBV2	-	CASYDSYEQYF	TGTGCCAGCTACGACAGCTACGAGCAGTACTTC
-	TRBJ2-3	TRBV18	-	CASSPPTGTTDTQYF	TGTGCCAGCTCACCACCGACGGGTACCACAGATACGCAGTATTTT
TRBD1	TRBJ2-7	TRBV5-1	once	CASSPTNRQGTYEQYF	TGCGCCAGCAGCCCCACGAATCGACAGGGCACCTACGAGCAGTACTTC
TRBD1	TRBJ1-4	TRBV6-6	-	CASSGTGLNEKLFF	TGTGCCAGCAGTGGGACAGGGCTAAATGAAAAACTGTTTTTT